The 20 T cell receptor beta chains below were found in one sample sequenced in a study of cytomegalovirus exposure and HLA in healthy donors. A multiplex PCR was run with 60 Vbeta primers and 13 Jbeta primers. This table comes from immunoSEQ multiplex PCR, and its TCRdb copy is limited to in-frame clones, with some not included. The sample records 130,000 to 150,000 clones, 78% being singletons. Sequenced sample: PBMCs. These TCRs come from a male donor in good health and CMV-seronegative.

The chain has TRBV25-1 and TRBJ2-7; TRBD1 agrees at 8 bases. V gave up 6 bases and J gave up 4 bases; unmatched junction bases: 5. The CDR3 loop spans 13 amino acids. Germline CDR1 is MGHDK and CDR2 is SYGVNS. The CDR3 DNA reads TGTGCCAGCAGCCGGACAGGGATATACGAGCAGTACTTC. Translation gives CASSRTGIYEQYF.

This chain uses TRBV4-2 with TRBJ1-5, with 9 bases matching TRBD1. CDR1 is LGHNA, CDR2 YNFKEQ, per germline. Trimming took 3 bases from V and 4 from J; bases not matched to a gene: 7. The CDR3 runs 16 residues. The CDR3 bases are TGTGCCAGCAGCCAGAGGACAGGGGTGGGGAATCAGCCCCAGCATTTT. Translating it yields CASSQRTGVGNQPQHF.

This chain uses TRBV10-3 with TRBJ1-4, with TRBD1 identical over 10 bases. The CDR3 loop spans 15 amino acids. V gave up 2 bases and J gave up 10 bases; unmatched junction bases: 7. Germline V gene data show CDR1 as ENHRY and CDR2 as SYGVKD. The chain's CDR3 is CAISEGDRGGGKLFF. Here the CDR3 DNA reads TGTGCCATCAGTGAGGGGGACAGGGGAGGAGGAAAACTGTTTTTT.

This clone has more than one count but fewer than ten. The chain recombines TRBV7-9 with TRBJ1-5; D remains unclear. The CDR3 contains 14 residues. Between the trimmed V and J ends, which lost 7 bases and 2 bases, there was a span of 12 bases. CDR1 is SEHNR and CDR2 is FQNEAQ in the germline V gene (reference sequence). The CDR3 here is CASTGRDGNQPQHF. CDR3 sequence (DNA): TGTGCCAGCACCGGGAGGGATGGCAATCAGCCCCAGCATTTT. The full variable domain, completed using reference TRBV7-9 and TRBJ1-5, is DTGVSQNPRHKITKRGQNVTFRCDPISEHNRLYWYRQTLGQGPEFLTYFQNEAQLEKSRLLSDRFSAERPKGSFSTLEIQRTEQGDSAMYLCASTGRDGNQPQHFGDGTRLSIL.

The CDR3 protein is CASSSFPTGDTDTQYF. The CDR3 DNA is TGTGCCAGCAGTTCCTTTCCGACAGGGGACACAGATACGCAGTATTTT. This chain connects TRBV6-6 to TRBJ2-3; 8 nucleotides align to TRBD1. The V gene end was trimmed by 4 bases and the J gene end by 2 bases; junction bases not matched to a gene: 8. This CDR3 contains 16 residues. Germline V gives CDR1 MNHNY, CDR2 SVGAGI (reference sequence).

The V and J genes are TRBV2 and TRBJ2-7, with 9 bases matching TRBD2. Losses at the gene ends were 5 bases for V and 1 base for J; bases not matched to a gene: 9. Germline CDR1 SNHLY, CDR2 FYNNEI. The CDR3 spans 16 residues. The CDR3 loop is CASSRSTSGLSYEQYF. In DNA form, the CDR3 reads TGTGCCAGCAGTCGTTCTACTAGCGGGTTATCCTACGAGCAGTACTTC.

V is TRBV6-5 and J is TRBJ1-1, with unresolved D. V was cut by 2 bases and J by 7 bases, with 8 bases left in between. The CDR3 sequence is 12 residues long. Germline V gene sequence: CDR1 MNHEY, CDR2 SVGAGI. The CDR3 reads CASSYALGEAFF. The CDR3 bases are TGTGCCAGCAGTTACGCCCTCGGTGAAGCTTTCTTT.

V usage is TRBV7-6 and J usage is TRBJ2-1; a weak D match, TRBD2 (6 bases). The V end was cut by 5 bases, the J end by 7 bases, with 24 bases between. The CDR3 spans 17 residues. Per the germline V gene, CDR1 is SGHVS and CDR2 is FNYEAQ. The chain's CDR3 is CASSQIPNSLGGNEQFF. Written as DNA, the CDR3 is TGTGCCAGCAGCCAAATCCCCAACTCCCTCGGGGGTAATGAGCAGTTCTTC.

The chain is built from TRBV19 and TRBJ2-2, with a tentative D call TRBD1 (5 bases). CDR3 length equals 13 residues. CDR1 LNHDA and CDR2 SQIVND come from the germline V gene (reference sequence). V was trimmed by 7 bases and J by 6 bases, leaving 12 bases between them. The CDR3 coding sequence is TGTGCCAGTATCGACAGATTTGCCGGGGAGCTGTTTTTT. It translates to CASIDRFAGELFF.

The chain is built from TRBV13 and TRBJ1-2; 8 positions agree with TRBD1. The germline CDR1 and CDR2 sequences are PRHDT and FYEKMQ (reference sequence). This CDR3 contains 15 residues. Trimming at V came to 4 bases and at J to 6 bases, leaving 10 bases not matched to a gene. The CDR3 DNA sequence: TGTGCCAGCAGCTCCGCCGACAGGGGCAGGGATGGCTACACCTTC. This encodes CASSSADRGRDGYTF.

This clone was recorded at least ten times. This rearrangement joins TRBV7-6 to TRBJ2-7; TRBD1 is a possible D gene (6 bases). The V and J ends lost 4 bases and 4 bases respectively, with 14 bases between them. The germline V gene encodes CDR1 SGHVS and CDR2 FNYEAQ. The CDR3 is made up of 14 amino acids. CDR3 region: CASSSQGLDYEQYF. CDR3 bases: TGTGCCAGCAGCTCGCAGGGGTTGGATTACGAGCAGTACTTC. Using reference TRBV7-6 and TRBJ2-7 for the parts outside the CDR3, the full variable domain is GAGVSQSPRYKVTKRGQDVALRCDPISGHVSLYWYRQALGQGPEFLTYFNYEAQQDKSGLPNDRFSAERPEGSISTLTIQRTEQRDSAMYRCASSSQGLDYEQYFGPGTRLTVT.

The rearrangement joins TRBV29-1 to TRBJ2-5, with TRBD2 matching 10 bases. The J call may be in error: the DNA end matches TRBJ2-7 better. The CDR3 length is 16 residues. Germline assignment: CDR1 SQVTM and CDR2 ANQGSEA. The CDR3 loop reads CSVDSLASGGAYEQYF. For the CDR3, the DNA is TGCAGCGTTGACTCGCTGGCTAGCGGGGGAGCCTACGAGCAGTACTTC.

V and J are TRBV9 and TRBJ1-3; 7 positions match TRBD1. The CDR3 length is 15 residues. V was clipped by 5 bases and J by 0 bases; unmatched bases: 5. Germline V gene lookup returns CDR1 SGDLS and CDR2 YYNGEE. The CDR3 spells CASSVTGVSGNTIYF. In DNA, the CDR3 is TGTGCCAGCAGTGTTACAGGGGTCTCTGGAAACACCATATATTTT.

The sample holds a few counts of this clone. This chain links TRBV7-9 with TRBJ2-7; TRBD1 might be the D (6 bases). The CDR3 spans 12 residues. V lost 5 bases, J lost 6 bases, and 11 bases lay in between. Germline loops: CDR1 SEHNR, CDR2 FQNEAQ (reference sequence). CDR3 coding DNA: TGTGCCAGCAGCACCACAGGGCCCGAGCAGTACTTC. It is translated as CASSTTGPEQYF.

V gene TRBV7-3 combines with J gene TRBJ2-2, with 10 bases matching TRBD1. This CDR3 spans 16 amino acids. The germline CDR1 and CDR2 sequences are SGHTA and FQGTGA. Losses at the gene ends were 5 bases for V and 2 bases for J; bases not matched to a gene: 5. The CDR3 sequence: CASSTRTGGNTGELFF. Here the CDR3 DNA reads TGTGCCAGCAGCACGCGGACAGGGGGTAACACCGGGGAGCTGTTTTTT.

This rearrangement joins TRBV6-1 to TRBJ2-3; D is unresolved. Germline-derived CDR1 and CDR2 are MNHNS and SASEGT. The CDR3 covers 11 residues. Trimming removed 6 bases from V and 5 bases from J, with 6 bases in between. The CDR3 DNA follows: TGTGCCAGCAGGCCGGGAGATACGCAGTATTTT. This translates into CASRPGDTQYF.

The CDR3 is CAGSFSGTGASRGEKLFF. DNA of the CDR3: TGTGCCGGAAGCTTCTCCGGGACAGGGGCGTCCCGAGGCGAAAAACTGTTTTTT. This chain connects TRBV30 to TRBJ1-4; 10 bases line up with TRBD1. The CDR3 has 18 residues. From germline, CDR1 is GTSNPN and CDR2 SVGIG (reference sequence). V was pared by 8 bases and J by 8 bases, with 23 bases of the junction left unmatched.

The V call is TRBV30, the J call TRBJ1-1; perhaps TRBD1 as D (5 bases). The CDR3 spans 12 residues. Trimming pared 5 bases from V and 4 bases from J, leaving 11 bases between. CDR1 GTSNPN and CDR2 SVGIG come from the germline V gene (reference sequence). CDR3: CAWSGGTTEAFF. Written as DNA, the CDR3 is TGTGCCTGGTCCGGGGGGACCACTGAAGCTTTCTTT.

V usage is TRBV7-2 and J usage is TRBJ1-3; possible D gene TRBD1, 6 bases. Germline V gives CDR1 SGHTA, CDR2 FQGNSA. CDR3 length: 14 residues. The V and J ends lost 5 bases and 15 bases respectively, with 23 bases between them. The DNA for the CDR3 is TGTGCCAGCAGCCAACAAACAGGGTCCAATCCCCCATATTTT. Its protein is CASSQQTGSNPPYF.

This sequence joins TRBV27 and TRBJ2-4; D uncertain. Germline CDR1 and CDR2: MNHEY and SMNVEV (reference sequence). CDR3 length: 16 amino acids. Trimming shortened V by 5 bases and J by 6 bases, and 20 bases separated the two germline ends. Here the CDR3 reads CASSPLGVERRNIQYF. CDR3 nucleotide sequence: TGTGCCAGCAGTCCCCTGGGTGTAGAGAGGAGAAACATTCAGTACTTC.